Listed below are T cell receptor beta chains from one sample, sequenced in a study of patients and donors after allogeneic stem cell transplantation. MiXCR, run by TCRdb on the RT-PCR reads, gives a single entry per CDR3 protein. The repertoire holds 390,000 or so distinct CDR3 sequences, with 15% to 20% as singletons. Sequencing was performed on blood, either unsorted or a sorted T cell fraction (not recorded which). These receptors all stem from a human donor who was either an allogeneic HSCT recipient or a stem cell or donor lymphocyte infusion donor (not recorded which). It is not recorded whose cells these are; they may come from a transplant donor. CDR3s include the opening cysteine and the closing phenylalanine or tryptophan. The order of the fields is CDR3 protein, CDR3 DNA, J gene, clone size, D gene, V gene. D genes are given only for firm matches. Clone size, where shown, is once, few, many, or a class for clones that have expanded.

CASSVALGGYEQYF,TGTGCCAGCAGCGTAGCCCTAGGCGGCTACGAGCAGTACTTC,TRBJ2-7,-,-,TRBV9
CASSPRNTPNQPQHF,TGTGCCAGCAGCCCCAGAAACACACCGAATCAGCCCCAGCATTTT,TRBJ1-5,few,-,TRBV12-3/TRBV12-4
CAWHKKRAWTYNEQFF,TGTGCCTGGCATAAGAAACGGGCGTGGACCTACAATGAGCAGTTCTTC,TRBJ2-1,many,-,TRBV30
CSARDRLAGLYEQYF,TGCAGTGCTAGAGATCGTCTAGCGGGTCTTTACGAGCAGTACTTC,TRBJ2-7,few,TRBD2,TRBV20-1
CSALWEGAAGNQPQHF,TGCAGTGCGCTTTGGGAGGGGGCCGCGGGGAATCAGCCCCAGCATTTT,TRBJ1-5,-,TRBD1,TRBV20-1
CASSLGRRGRYNEQFF,TGTGCCAGCAGCTTAGGGAGGCGGGGTAGGTACAATGAGCAGTTCTTC,TRBJ2-1,few,-,TRBV7-8
CASSLGQGKSYNEQFF,TGCGCCAGCAGCTTGGGCCAGGGAAAATCCTACAATGAGCAGTTCTTC,TRBJ2-1,few,-,TRBV5-1
CASSLFRTGNYEQYF,TGTGCCAGCAGTTTATTCCGGACAGGCAACTACGAGCAGTACTTC,TRBJ2-7,few,TRBD1,TRBV12-3/TRBV12-4
CATAGNNQPQHF,TGTGCCACGGCGGGCAACAATCAGCCCCAGCATTTT,TRBJ1-5,-,-,TRBV12-3/TRBV12-4
CASVRGEEAFF,TGCGCCAGCGTCCGTGGGGAGGAAGCTTTCTTT,TRBJ1-1,few,-,TRBV10-2
CASSTTGGREAFF,TGTGCCAGCAGCACCACAGGGGGCAGAGAAGCTTTCTTT,TRBJ1-1,few,TRBD1,TRBV5-4
CASSPRQGFYTGELFF,TGCGCCAGCAGCCCGAGACAGGGGTTCTACACCGGGGAGCTGTTTTTT,TRBJ2-2,-,TRBD1,TRBV5-1
CASSQVTKGRANGYTF,TGCGCCAGCAGCCAAGTAACGAAAGGCAGAGCAAATGGCTACACCTTC,TRBJ1-2,-,-,TRBV4-1
CASRLASGSSYNEQFF,TGTGCCAGCCGTCTCGCCTCAGGGAGTTCCTACAATGAGCAGTTCTTC,TRBJ2-1,-,-,TRBV11-2
CASSPMQGALNTEAFF,TGTGCCAGCAGCCCGATGCAGGGAGCCTTGAACACTGAAGCTTTCTTT,TRBJ1-1,few,-,TRBV5-6
CASSLETTNEKLFF,TGCGCCAGCAGCTTGGAGACGACAAATGAAAAACTGTTTTTT,TRBJ1-4,-,-,TRBV5-1
CSVENRTKYF,TGCAGCGTTGAGAACAGAACGAAGTACTTC,TRBJ2-5,-,-,TRBV29-1
CASSRDRGRPGNTIYF,TGTGCCAGCAGCCGGGACAGGGGTCGGCCTGGAAACACCATATATTTT,TRBJ1-3,few,TRBD1,TRBV5-5
CASSPGQGAGELFF,TGCGCCAGCAGCCCTGGACAGGGCGCCGGGGAGCTGTTTTTT,TRBJ2-2,many,TRBD1,TRBV5-1
CASSLSGRGQPQHF,TGTGCCAGCAGTTTATCTGGGAGAGGACAGCCCCAGCATTTT,TRBJ1-5,few,-,TRBV12-3/TRBV12-4
CASSEDPRYSPLHF,TGTGCCAGCAGCGAAGACCCAAGGTACTCACCCCTCCACTTT,TRBJ1-6,few,-,TRBV9
CASSPQGLAKNIQYF,TGTGCCAGCAGTCCCCAGGGATTAGCCAAAAACATTCAGTACTTC,TRBJ2-4,many,-,TRBV12-3/TRBV12-4
CASSSSRRAGANVLTF,TGTGCCAGCAGTTCCTCCCGCAGGGCTGGGGCCAACGTCCTGACTTTC,TRBJ2-6,-,-,TRBV27
CASSYSGVLTDTQYF,TGTGCCAGCAGTTACTCGGGGGTGCTGACAGATACGCAGTATTTT,TRBJ2-3,few,-,TRBV6-2/TRBV6-3
CASSFQGAVYEQYF,TGTGCCAGCAGTTTTCAGGGGGCGGTTTACGAGCAGTACTTC,TRBJ2-7,once,TRBD1,TRBV12-3/TRBV12-4
CAISISLGGRVTDTQYF,TGTGCCATCAGCATCTCCTTGGGGGGGCGAGTCACAGATACGCAGTATTTT,TRBJ2-3,-,-,TRBV10-3
CASSEVGQGAYEQYF,TGTGCCAGCAGTGAAGTCGGACAGGGGGCCTACGAGCAGTACTTC,TRBJ2-7,-,TRBD1,TRBV6-1
CASSDQVNTEAFF,TGTGCCAGCAGCGATCAGGTGAACACTGAAGCTTTCTTT,TRBJ1-1,-,-,TRBV7-2
CASSRGTQYEQYF,TGCGCCAGCAGCCGAGGGACGCAATACGAGCAGTACTTC,TRBJ2-7,many,-,TRBV4-3
CASSSMGGVSYNEQFF,TGTGCCAGCAGCTCGATGGGGGGGGTCTCCTACAATGAGCAGTTCTTC,TRBJ2-1,-,TRBD2,TRBV12-3/TRBV12-4
CATVASPGDEQYF,TGTGCTACAGTAGCGTCTCCGGGTGACGAGCAGTACTTC,TRBJ2-7,few,-,TRBV10-3
CASRRTGTYEQYF,TGTGCCAGCAGAAGAACAGGGACCTACGAGCAGTACTTC,TRBJ2-7,-,-,TRBV7-9
CASSKRNTCGTGELFF,TGTGCCAGCAGCAAAAGGAACACCTGTGGCACCGGGGAGCTGTTTTTT,TRBJ2-2,-,-,TRBV21-1
CASSPHSGNTIYF,TGTGCCAGCAGCCCACACTCTGGAAACACCATATATTTT,TRBJ1-3,-,-,TRBV3-1
CASSPLAYEQYF,TGTGCCAGCTCACCTTTGGCCTACGAGCAGTACTTC,TRBJ2-7,-,-,TRBV18
CASSLGTTQETQYF,TGCGCCAGCAGCCTAGGGACTACTCAAGAGACCCAGTACTTC,TRBJ2-5,few,TRBD2,TRBV5-1
CASSSTRTSGELFF,TGTGCCAGCAGCTCGACCCGGACTAGCGGGGAGCTGTTTTTT,TRBJ2-2,-,TRBD2,TRBV7-3
CSARAPASGTYNEQFF,TGCAGTGCTAGAGCCCCGGCTAGCGGGACCTACAATGAGCAGTTCTTC,TRBJ2-1,few,TRBD2,TRBV20-1
CASSTYRGDYGYTF,TGTGCCAGCAGCACTTACAGGGGGGACTATGGCTACACCTTC,TRBJ1-2,few,TRBD1,TRBV7-2
CSAPLGSRRRTGELFF,TGCAGTGCTCCCTTGGGTTCCCGTAGGAGGACCGGGGAGCTGTTTTTT,TRBJ2-2,few,-,TRBV20-1